This T cell receptor beta chain is from a study of T cell responses to AZD1222 COVID-19 vaccine. The study, taken as a whole, reports: Mapped onto spike, vaccine-associated CD4 TCRs spanned it and were dominant at 160-218 and 743-854. Receipt of two AZD1222 doses was followed by a rise in Spike-specific TCR breadth and depth. Among those given AZD1222, only five or six were seropositive at baseline. There were repertoire samples only from the period after the peak T cell response.

Produced via immunoSEQ multiplex PCR; TCRdb's table is partial and in-frame only. The data hold tens of thousands of clones, with 70% to 90% observed a single time. Germline loops: CDR1 SNHLY, CDR2 FYNNEI. The CDR3 has 15 residues. V gave up 6 bases and J gave up 3 bases; unmatched junction bases: 3. Of note for this clone: The antigen is not known.

The sequencing used peripheral blood, collected 28 days after the second AZD1222 dose. This clonotype was sampled from an adult who received the AZD1222 COVID-19 vaccine. This chain connects TRBV2 to TRBJ2-2; 11 nucleotides align to TRBD2. The CDR3 reads CASRGTSGYTGELFF. The CDR3 nucleotides read TGTGCCAGCAGGGGGACTAGCGGTTACACCGGGGAGCTGTTTTTT.